The T cell receptor (beta chain) described here comes from a study of T cells in Graves' hyperthyroidism and ophthalmopathy. Deletions cut 2 bases from V and 7 bases from J, with 29 bases between. The germline gives CDR1 WNHNN, CDR2 SYGVQD (reference sequence). This CDR3 is 19 amino acids long. TCR beta CDR3 regions were amplified from RNA. A set of HTBI primers served as the primers for a first-round RT-PCR of the TCR CDR3. TCRdb reanalysed the multiplex PCR reads using MiXCR and keeps one entry per CDR3 protein. The sample includes about 560,000 distinct CDR3 sequences, approximately 15% of them seen just once. Overall study results and limits: Blood also carried most thyroid clonotypes expanded above 0.001.

This clonotype has more than one count but fewer than ten. What it binds is unknown. This receptor was obtained from a woman aged 18-30 years with Graves' hyperthyroidism. What was sequenced was blood. The rearrangement uses TRBV10-1 and TRBJ2-5, with a possible D match to TRBD1 (7 bases). The CDR3 is CASSEEGDRDSVPGGTQYF. CDR3 DNA: TGCGCCAGCAGTGAGGAGGGGGACCGGGACAGCGTACCCGGGGGGACCCAGTACTTC.